This T cell receptor beta chain was sequenced in a study of blood T cell repertoires in COVID-19. Study at large: Italy, Spain and the United States were the sources of the convalescent and acute COVID-19 samples. From T cells, B-cell-depleted T cells, or PBMCs came the material, which was cDNA or gDNA.

Methods used by the authors: Estimated nucleated cell counts came from reference gene primer amplification. Sequenced by immunoSEQ multiplex PCR; TCRdb stores in-frame clones only, minus some. The V and J calls and the clone size are those of that table, but D and trimming were determined from the DNA. The sample includes about 48,000 clones, about nine tenths seen only once; the top ten take approximately 5%. Trimming took off 3 bases at V and 1 base at J, with 15 bases between the two ends. There are 16 residues in the CDR3. Germline CDR1 SGHVS, CDR2 FNYEAQ. This clone was detected only a few times.

This TCR was recovered from a man between 65 and 85 years old with acute or convalescent COVID-19. The chain uses TRBV7-6 and TRBJ1-1; possible D gene TRBD1, 6 bases. Sequencing used peripheral blood. CDR3 DNA sequence: TGTGCCAGCAGCTTTCCACCGGGACAAAAGAACACTGAAGCTTTCTTT. Residues: CASSFPPGQKNTEAFF.